This TCR beta chain was found in a study of memory CD4+ T cells and cytomegalovirus serostatus. Looking at the study overall: This sample comes from healthy Belgian adults, roughly 9 CMV seropositive, roughly 22 seronegative. Study-wide points: CD4+ memory repertoires contained about 40% of the roughly 150 reported CMV TCRbeta sequences.

To note about this clone: Its antigen is not known.

The sort gate was single viable CD3+CD4+CD8-CD45RO+ cells for memory CD4+ T cells. Methods used by the authors: Out-of-frame sequences were removed, leaving 2,204,828 distinct TCRbeta sequences. Assay used: immunoSEQ multiplex PCR; TCRdb lists only in-frame clones, some missing. V and J calls and clone size are as listed in that table; D and trimming were resolved from the DNA. The sample lists tens of thousands of clones; over 60% were seen once. CDR1 is SGHDN and CDR2 is FVKESK in the germline V gene. Trimming shortened V by 5 bases and J by 9 bases, and 19 bases separated the two germline ends. The CDR3 extends over 14 amino acids.

Sequenced material: memory CD4+ T cells from blood. V usage is TRBV14 and J usage is TRBJ1-1, with D maybe TRBD1 (5 bases). The sequence was obtained from an adult in good health and CMV-seropositive. The CDR3 DNA reads TGTGCCAGCAGCGAACTACGCGGCAGGGTGAAAGCTTTCTTT. Protein product: CASSELRGRVKAFF.